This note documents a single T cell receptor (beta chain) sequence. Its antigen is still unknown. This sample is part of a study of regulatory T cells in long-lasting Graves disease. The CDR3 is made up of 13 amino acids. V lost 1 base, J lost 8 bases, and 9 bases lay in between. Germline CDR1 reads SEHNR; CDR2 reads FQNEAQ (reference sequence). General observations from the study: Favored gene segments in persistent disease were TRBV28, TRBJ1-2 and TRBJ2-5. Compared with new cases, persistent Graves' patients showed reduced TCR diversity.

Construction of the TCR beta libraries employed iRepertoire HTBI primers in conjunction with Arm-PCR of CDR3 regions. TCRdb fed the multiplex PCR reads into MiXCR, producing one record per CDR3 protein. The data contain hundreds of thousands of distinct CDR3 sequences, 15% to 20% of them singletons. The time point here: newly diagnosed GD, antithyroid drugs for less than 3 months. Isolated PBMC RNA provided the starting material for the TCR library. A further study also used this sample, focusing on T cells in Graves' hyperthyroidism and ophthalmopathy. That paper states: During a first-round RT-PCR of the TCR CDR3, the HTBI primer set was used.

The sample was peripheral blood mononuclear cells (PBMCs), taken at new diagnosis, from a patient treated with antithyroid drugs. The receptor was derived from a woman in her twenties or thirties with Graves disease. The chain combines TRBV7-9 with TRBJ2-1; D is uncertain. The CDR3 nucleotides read TGTGCCAGCAGCTTAGAAGGCGAGTATGAGCAGTTCTTC. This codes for CASSLEGEYEQFF.